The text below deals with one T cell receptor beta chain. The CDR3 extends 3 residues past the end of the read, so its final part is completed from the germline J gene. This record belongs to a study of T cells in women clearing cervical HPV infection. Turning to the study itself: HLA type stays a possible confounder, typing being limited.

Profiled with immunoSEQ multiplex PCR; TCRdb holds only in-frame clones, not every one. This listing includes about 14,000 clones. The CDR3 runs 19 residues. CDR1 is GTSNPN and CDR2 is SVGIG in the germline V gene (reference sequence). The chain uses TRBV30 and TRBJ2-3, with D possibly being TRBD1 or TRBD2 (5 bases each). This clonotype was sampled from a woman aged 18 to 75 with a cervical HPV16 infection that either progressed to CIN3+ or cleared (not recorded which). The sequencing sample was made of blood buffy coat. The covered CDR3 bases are TGTGCCTGGAGTGTAGGCCTCCGACGGGTCTTCGAGGGGCAAGAGACG. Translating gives CAWSVGLRRVFEGQET. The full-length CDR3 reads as CAWSVGLRRVFEGQETQYF.